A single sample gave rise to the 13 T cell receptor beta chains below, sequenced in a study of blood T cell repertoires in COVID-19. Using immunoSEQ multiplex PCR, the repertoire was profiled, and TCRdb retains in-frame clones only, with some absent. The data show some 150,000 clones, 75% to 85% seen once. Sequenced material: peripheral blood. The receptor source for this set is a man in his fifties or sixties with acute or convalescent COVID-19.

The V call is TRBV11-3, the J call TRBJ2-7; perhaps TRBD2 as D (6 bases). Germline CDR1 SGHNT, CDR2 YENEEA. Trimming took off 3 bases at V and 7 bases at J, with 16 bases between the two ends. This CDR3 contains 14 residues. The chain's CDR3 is CASSLGPFGREQYF. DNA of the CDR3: TGTGCCAGCAGCTTGGGGCCTTTTGGGAGGGAGCAGTACTTC. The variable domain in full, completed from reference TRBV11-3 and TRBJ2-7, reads EAGVVQSPRYKIIEKKQPVAFWCNPISGHNTLYWYLQNLGQGPELLIRYENEEAVDDSQLPKDRFSAERLKGVDSTLKIQPAELGDSAVYLCASSLGPFGREQYFGPGTRLTVT.

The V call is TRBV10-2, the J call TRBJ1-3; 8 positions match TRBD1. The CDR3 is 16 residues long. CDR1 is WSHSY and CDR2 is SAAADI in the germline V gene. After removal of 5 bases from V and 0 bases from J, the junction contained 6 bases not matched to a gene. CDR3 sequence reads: CASSTSGTGSGNTIYF. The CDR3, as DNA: TGCGCCAGCAGTACTTCCGGGACAGGCTCTGGAAACACCATATATTTT.

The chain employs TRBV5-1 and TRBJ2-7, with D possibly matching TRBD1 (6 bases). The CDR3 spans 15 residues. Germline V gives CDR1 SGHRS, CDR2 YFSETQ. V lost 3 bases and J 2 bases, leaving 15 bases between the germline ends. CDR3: CASSYLTGQTYEQYF. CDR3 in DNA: TGCGCCAGCAGCTACCTCACTGGACAGACCTACGAGCAGTACTTC.

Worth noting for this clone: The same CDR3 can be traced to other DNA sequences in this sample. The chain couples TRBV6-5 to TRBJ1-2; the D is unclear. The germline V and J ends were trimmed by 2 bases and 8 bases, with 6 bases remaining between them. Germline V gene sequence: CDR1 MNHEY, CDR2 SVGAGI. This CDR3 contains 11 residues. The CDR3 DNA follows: TGTGCCAGCAGTTACCGGGGAGGCTACACCTTC. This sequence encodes CASSYRGGYTF.

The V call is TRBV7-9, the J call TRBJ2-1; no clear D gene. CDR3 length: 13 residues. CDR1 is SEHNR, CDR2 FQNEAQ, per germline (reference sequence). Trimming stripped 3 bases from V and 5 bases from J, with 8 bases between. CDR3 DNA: TGTGCCAGCAGCTTTCCTCCTGACAATGAGCAGTTCTTC. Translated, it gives CASSFPPDNEQFF.

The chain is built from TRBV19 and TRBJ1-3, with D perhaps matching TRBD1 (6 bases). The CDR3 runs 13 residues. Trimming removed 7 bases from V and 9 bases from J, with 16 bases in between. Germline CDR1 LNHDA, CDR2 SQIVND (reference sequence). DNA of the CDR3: TGTGCCAGTACCGCAAAACAGGGTACCACCATATATTTT. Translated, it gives CASTAKQGTTIYF.

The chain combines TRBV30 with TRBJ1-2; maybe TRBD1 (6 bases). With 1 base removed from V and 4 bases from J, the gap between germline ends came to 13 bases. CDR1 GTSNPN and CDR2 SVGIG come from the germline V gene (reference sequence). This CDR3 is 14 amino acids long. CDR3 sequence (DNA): TGTGCCTGGAGTGGACAGGAGGTTACCTATGGCTACACCTTC. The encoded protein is CAWSGQEVTYGYTF. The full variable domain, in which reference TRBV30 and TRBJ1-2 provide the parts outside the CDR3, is SQTIHQWPATLVQPVGSPLSLECTVEGTSNPNLYWYRQAAGRGLQLLFYSVGIGQISSEVPQNLSASRPQDRQFILSSKKLLLSDSGFYLCAWSGQEVTYGYTFGSGTRLTVV.

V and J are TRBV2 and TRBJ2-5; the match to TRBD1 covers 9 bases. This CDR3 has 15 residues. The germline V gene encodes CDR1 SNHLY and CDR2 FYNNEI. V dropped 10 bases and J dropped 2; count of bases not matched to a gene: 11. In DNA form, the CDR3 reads TGTGCCACCTACCAGCCGGGACAGGGACAAGAGACCCAGTACTTC. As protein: CATYQPGQGQETQYF.

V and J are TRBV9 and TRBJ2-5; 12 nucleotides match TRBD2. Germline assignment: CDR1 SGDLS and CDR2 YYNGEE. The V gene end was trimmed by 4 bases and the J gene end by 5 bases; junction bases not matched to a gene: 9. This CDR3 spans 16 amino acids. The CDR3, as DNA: TGTGCCAGCAGCCCCCGTAAGACTAGCGGGAGCGAGACCCAGTACTTC. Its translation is CASSPRKTSGSETQYF. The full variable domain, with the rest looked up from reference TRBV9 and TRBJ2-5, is DSGVTQTPKHLITATGQRVTLRCSPRSGDLSVYWYQQSLDQGLQFLIQYYNGEERAKGNILERFSAQQFPDLHSELNLSSLELGDSALYFCASSPRKTSGSETQYFGPGTRLLVL.

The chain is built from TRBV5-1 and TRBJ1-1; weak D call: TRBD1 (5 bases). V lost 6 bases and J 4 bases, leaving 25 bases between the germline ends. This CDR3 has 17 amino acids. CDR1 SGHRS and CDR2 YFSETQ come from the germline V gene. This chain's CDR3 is CASKPLVPPGGSTEAFF. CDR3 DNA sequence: TGCGCCAGCAAACCCCTGGTCCCACCCGGGGGGAGCACTGAAGCTTTCTTT.

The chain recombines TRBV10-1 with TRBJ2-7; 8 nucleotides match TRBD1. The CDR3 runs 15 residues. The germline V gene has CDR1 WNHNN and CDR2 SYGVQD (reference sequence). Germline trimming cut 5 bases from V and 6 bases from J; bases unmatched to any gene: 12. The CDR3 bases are TGCGCCAGCAGTCGAAGGACAGGGAAGAGTACCGAGCAGTACTTC. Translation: CASSRRTGKSTEQYF.

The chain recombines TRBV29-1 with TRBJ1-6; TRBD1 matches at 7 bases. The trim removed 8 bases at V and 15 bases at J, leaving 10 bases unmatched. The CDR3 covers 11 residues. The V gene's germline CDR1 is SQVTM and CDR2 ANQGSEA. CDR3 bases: TGCAGCATCCTAACGGGACAGCTCCTCCACTTT. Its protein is CSILTGQLLHF.

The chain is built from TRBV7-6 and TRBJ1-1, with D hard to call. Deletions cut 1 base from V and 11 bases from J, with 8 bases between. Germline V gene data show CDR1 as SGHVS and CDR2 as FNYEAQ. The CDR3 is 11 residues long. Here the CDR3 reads CASSLGGSAFF. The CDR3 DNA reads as TGTGCCAGCAGCTTAGGAGGCAGCGCTTTCTTT.